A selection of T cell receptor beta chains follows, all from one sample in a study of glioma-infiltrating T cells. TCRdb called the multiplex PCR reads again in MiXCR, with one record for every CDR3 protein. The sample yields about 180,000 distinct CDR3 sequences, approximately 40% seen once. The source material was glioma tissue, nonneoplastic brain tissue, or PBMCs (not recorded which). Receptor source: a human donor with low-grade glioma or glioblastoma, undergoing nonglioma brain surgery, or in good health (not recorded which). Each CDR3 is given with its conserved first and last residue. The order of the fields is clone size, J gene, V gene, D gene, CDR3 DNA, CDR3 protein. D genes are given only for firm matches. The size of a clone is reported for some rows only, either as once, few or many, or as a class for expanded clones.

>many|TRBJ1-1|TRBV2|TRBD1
TGTGCCAGCAGTGAGTTTGGACAGGGTGGAACTGAAGCTTTCTTT
CASSEFGQGGTEAFF
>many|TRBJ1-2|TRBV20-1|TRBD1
TGCAGTGCTATCGGGACAGCCCGGGTTATCAACTATGGCTACACCTTC
CSAIGTARVINYGYTF
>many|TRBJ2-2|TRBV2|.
TGTGCCAGCACAGTGGGGAACACCGGGGAGCTGTTTTTT
CASTVGNTGELFF
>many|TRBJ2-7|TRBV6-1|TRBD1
TGTGCCAGCAGTACCCGGGACAGGGGTTCTGGGGGGTACGAGCAGTACTTC
CASSTRDRGSGGYEQYF
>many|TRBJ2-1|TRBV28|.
TGTGCCAGTAGCCTGGATCCGAGCTCCTACAATGAGCAGTTCTTC
CASSLDPSSYNEQFF
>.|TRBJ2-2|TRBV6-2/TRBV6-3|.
TGTGCCAGCTCTGCAAGGAGGAACACCGGGGAGATGTTTTTT
CASSARRNTGEMFF
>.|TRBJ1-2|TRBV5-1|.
TGCGCCAGCAGCCCGGGACTGATCAACTATGGCTACACCTTC
CASSPGLINYGYTF
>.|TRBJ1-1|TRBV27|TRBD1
TGTGCCAGCAGTAGGGGGCCGGGAAAGTTGAACAATAAAGCTTTCTTT
CASSRGPGKLNNKAFF
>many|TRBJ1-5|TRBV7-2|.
TGTGCCAGCACCCTGGACCTAAACCAGCCCCAGCATTTT
CASTLDLNQPQHF
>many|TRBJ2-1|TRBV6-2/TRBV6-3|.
TGTGCCAGCAGTTACTCGACGACAGTTAATCCCTACAATGAGCAGTTCTTC
CASSYSTTVNPYNEQFF
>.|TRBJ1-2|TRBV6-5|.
TGTGCCAGCAGTTACTTCGGGGCGAGGAGAGGCTACACCTTC
CASSYFGARRGYTF
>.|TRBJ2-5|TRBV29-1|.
.
CSSGITSGQAPYF
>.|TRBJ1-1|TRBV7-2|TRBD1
TGTGCCAGCAGCTTACGTACCGGGACAGGGGCAATGAACACTGAAGCTTTCTTT
CASSLRTGTGAMNTEAFF
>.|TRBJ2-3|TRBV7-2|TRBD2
TGTGCCAGCAGCCCCCTCAGAGCGGGAGAGAGGGGAGATACGCAGTATTTT
CASSPLRAGERGDTQYF
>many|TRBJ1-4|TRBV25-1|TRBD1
TGTGCCAGCAGTCCTACCGGGACAGGGAATGAAAAACTGTTTTTT
CASSPTGTGNEKLFF
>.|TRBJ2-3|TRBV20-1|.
TGCAGTGCTAGAGATCGGGAAAGGTACACAGATACGGAGTATTTT
CSARDRERYTDTEYF
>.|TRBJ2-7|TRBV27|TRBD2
TGTGCCAGCAGTCTGATGACTAGCGGGGGGGTGTACGAGAAGTACTTC
CASSLMTSGGVYEKYF
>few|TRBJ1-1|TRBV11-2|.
TGTGCCAGCAGTCCCCTGCTAGCGGGAGGCGCGACGGCTTTCTTT
CASSPLLAGGATAFF
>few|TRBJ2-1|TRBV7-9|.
TGTGCCAGCAGCTTATGGACGGGAGCTTCCTACAATGAGCAGTTCTTC
CASSLWTGASYNEQFF
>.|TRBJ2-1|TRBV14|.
TGTGCCAGCAGCCAAGGTATCGGGGAATATTTCAATGAGCAGTTCTTC
CASSQGIGEYFNEQFF
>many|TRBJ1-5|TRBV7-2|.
TGTGCCAGCAGCTTAGTAGGTAGAAACAATCAGCCCCAGCATTTT
CASSLVGRNNQPQHF
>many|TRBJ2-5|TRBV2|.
TGTGCCAGCAGTGGTTCCCAAGAGACCCAGTACTTC
CASSGSQETQYF
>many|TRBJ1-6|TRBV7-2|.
TGTGCCAGCAGCCGGGACAATAATTCACCCCTCCACTTT
CASSRDNNSPLHF
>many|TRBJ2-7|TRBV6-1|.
TGTGCCAGCAGCGAAATATCGACCTCCTCCTACGAGCAGTACTTC
CASSEISTSSYEQYF
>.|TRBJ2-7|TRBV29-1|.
TGCAGCGCACAGTACAGGGATAGAGACGAGCAGTACTTC
CSAQYRDRDEQYF
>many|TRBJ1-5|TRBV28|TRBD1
TGTGCCAGCAGACCTCCCGGGACAGGGGATCAGCCCCAGCATTTT
CASRPPGTGDQPQHF
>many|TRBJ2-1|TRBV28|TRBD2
TGTGCCAGCAGTTTAGGGAGGGCCCTAACCGTTGAGCAGTTCTTC
CASSLGRALTVEQFF
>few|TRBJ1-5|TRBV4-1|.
TGCGCCAGCAGCCAAGGGTCAGAGGGCAATCAGCCCCAGCATTTT
CASSQGSEGNQPQHF
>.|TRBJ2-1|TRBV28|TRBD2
TGTGCCTGCAGTCCCTCGAGGAGCGGGAGGGGTGTTGTGCAGTTCTTC
CACSPSRSGRGVVQFF
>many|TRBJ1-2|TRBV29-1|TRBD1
TGCAGCGTGGGACAGGACGTTTATGGCTACACCTTC
CSVGQDVYGYTF
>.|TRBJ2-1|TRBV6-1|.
TGTGCCAGCATTAAGCGACTAGTCGCGAGTCGTGGTGAGCAGTTCTTC
CASIKRLVASRGEQFF
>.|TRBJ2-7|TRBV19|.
TGTGCCAGTAGTGCCCGGGATAACTACGAGCAGTACTTC
CASSARDNYEQYF
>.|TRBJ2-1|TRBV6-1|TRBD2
TGTGCCAGCAGAACTCCGGGACTAGCGGGAGGTAGAGAGCAATCCTACAATGAGCAGTTCTTC
CASRTPGLAGGREQSYNEQFF
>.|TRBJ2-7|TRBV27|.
TGTGCAAGCAGCCATGAGGGGAGGTACGAGCAGTACTTC
CASSHEGRYEQYF
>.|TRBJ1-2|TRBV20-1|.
TGCAGTGCTAGAGTTAGGGGCGACGCCTATAGCTACACTTTC
CSARVRGDAYSYTF
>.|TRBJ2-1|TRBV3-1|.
TGTGCCAGCAGTCGTGACGGTGGGGGGAGGTACAATGAGCAGTTCTTC
CASSRDGGGRYNEQFF
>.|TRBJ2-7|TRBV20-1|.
TGCAGTGCTACAAGGACCAGCGTGACGGAGGAGCAGTACTTC
CSATRTSVTEEQYF
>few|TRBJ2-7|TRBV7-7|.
TGTGCCAGCAGCGAATTTTTCCTCGACGAGCAGTACTTC
CASSEFFLDEQYF
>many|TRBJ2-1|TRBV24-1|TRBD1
TGTGCCACCAGTGAACGACAGGGGCTGGATGAGCAGTTCTTC
CATSERQGLDEQFF
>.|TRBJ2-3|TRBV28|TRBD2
TGTGCCAGCAGTTTGAAGGGACTAGCGGGACGCACAGATACGCAGTATTTT
CASSLKGLAGRTDTQYF
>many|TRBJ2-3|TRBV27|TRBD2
TGTGCCAGCAAGGAACGGACGGGACTAGCGGCGACAGATACGCAGTATTTT
CASKERTGLAATDTQYF
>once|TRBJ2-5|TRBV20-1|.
TGCAGTGCTGATTCATGGGGGCCGTATGAAACCCAGTACTTC
CSADSWGPYETQYF
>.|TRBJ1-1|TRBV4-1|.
TGCGCCAGCAGCCAAGGCCCTACGACAGAAGAAGCTTCCTTT
CASSQGPTTEEASF
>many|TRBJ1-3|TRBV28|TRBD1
TGTGCCAGCAGTGCTCCGGGACAGCACTCTGGAAACACCATATATTTT
CASSAPGQHSGNTIYF
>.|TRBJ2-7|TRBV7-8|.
TGTGCCAGCAGCTCCGACGTACTGGGTTTCGAGCAGTACTTC
CASSSDVLGFEQYF
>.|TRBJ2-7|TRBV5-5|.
TGTGCCAGCAGTTCCGTCCTCCTGGGGGACCAGTACTTC
CASSSVLLGDQYF
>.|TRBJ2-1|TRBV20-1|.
TGCAGTGCTAGAGATAGAGGGGTTGTCAATGAGCAGTTCTTC
CSARDRGVVNEQFF
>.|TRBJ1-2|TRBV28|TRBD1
TGTGCCAGCTGGGGACAGGGTACTACTGCGCCGAGAAACTATGGCTACACCTTC
CASWGQGTTAPRNYGYTF
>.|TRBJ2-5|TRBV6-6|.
TGTGCCAGCATTGCAAGAGGGGATACCCAGTACTTC
CASIARGDTQYF
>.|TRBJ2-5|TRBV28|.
TGTGCCAGCATTTCCATAAACAAAGAGACCCATTACTTC
CASISINKETHYF
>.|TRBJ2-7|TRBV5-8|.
TGTGCCAGCAGCCCAACGCGCTACGTGCAGTACTTC
CASSPTRYVQYF
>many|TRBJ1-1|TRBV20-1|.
TGCAGTGCTAGCACAGTACCTGAAGCTTTCTTT
CSASTVPEAFF
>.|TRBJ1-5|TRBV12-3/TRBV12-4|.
TGTGCCAGCGGGAACCGACAGATGAATCAGCCCCAGCATTTT
CASGNRQMNQPQHF
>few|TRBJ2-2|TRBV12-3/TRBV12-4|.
TGTGCCAGCAACTGGGGCGGCGCGAACACCGGGGAGCTGTTTTTT
CASNWGGANTGELFF